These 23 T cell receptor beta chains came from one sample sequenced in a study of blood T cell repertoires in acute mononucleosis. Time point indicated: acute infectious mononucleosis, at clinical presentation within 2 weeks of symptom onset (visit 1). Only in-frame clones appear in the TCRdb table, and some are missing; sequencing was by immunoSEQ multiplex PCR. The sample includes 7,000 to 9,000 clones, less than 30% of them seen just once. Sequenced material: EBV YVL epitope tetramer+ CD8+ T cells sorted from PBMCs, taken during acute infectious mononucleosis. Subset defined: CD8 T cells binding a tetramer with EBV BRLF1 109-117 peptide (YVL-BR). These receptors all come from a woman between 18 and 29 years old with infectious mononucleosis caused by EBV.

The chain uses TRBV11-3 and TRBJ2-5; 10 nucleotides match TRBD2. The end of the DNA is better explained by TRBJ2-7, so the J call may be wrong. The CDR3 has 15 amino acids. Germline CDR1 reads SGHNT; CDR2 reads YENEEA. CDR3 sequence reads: CASSLEPSGGSEQYF. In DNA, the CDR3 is TGTGCCAGCAGCTTAGAACCTAGCGGGGGCAGCGAGCAGTACTTC.

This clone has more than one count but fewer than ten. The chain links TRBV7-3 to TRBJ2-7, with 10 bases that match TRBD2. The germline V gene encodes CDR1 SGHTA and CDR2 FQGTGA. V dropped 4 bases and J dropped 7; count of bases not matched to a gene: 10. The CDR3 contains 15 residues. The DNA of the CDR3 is TGTGCCAGCAGCTCCCTGGCTAGCGGGAGTCGAGAGCAGTACTTC. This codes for CASSSLASGSREQYF.

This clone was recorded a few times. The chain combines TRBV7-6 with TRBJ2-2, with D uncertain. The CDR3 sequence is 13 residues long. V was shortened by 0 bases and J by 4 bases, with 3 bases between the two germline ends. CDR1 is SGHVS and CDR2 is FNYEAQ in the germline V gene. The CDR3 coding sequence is TGTGCCAGCAGCTTAGCCGGCACCGGGGAGCTGTTTTTT. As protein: CASSLAGTGELFF.

This chain's CDR3 is CASKSLSSYNEQFF. CDR3 coding DNA: TGTGCCAGCAAGAGCCTTAGCTCCTACAATGAGCAGTTCTTC. This chain uses TRBV5-6 with TRBJ2-1; D is ambiguous. In germline, CDR1 is SGHDT, CDR2 YYEEEE. This CDR3 spans 14 amino acids. V lost 6 bases and J lost 0, with 10 bases in between.

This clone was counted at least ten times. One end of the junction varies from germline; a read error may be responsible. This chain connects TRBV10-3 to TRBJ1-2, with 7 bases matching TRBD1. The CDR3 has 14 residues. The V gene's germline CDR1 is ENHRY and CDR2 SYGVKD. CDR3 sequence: CASSYQQGSGGYTF. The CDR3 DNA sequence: TGTGCCAGCAGTTACCAACAGGGGAGTGGTGGCTACACCTTC.

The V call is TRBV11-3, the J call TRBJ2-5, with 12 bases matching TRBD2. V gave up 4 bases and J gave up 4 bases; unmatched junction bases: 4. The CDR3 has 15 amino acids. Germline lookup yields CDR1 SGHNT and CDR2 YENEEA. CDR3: CASSSLAGGPETQYF. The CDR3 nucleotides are TGTGCCAGCAGCTCTCTAGCGGGGGGGCCAGAGACCCAGTACTTC. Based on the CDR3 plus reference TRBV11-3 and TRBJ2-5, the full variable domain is EAGVVQSPRYKIIEKKQPVAFWCNPISGHNTLYWYLQNLGQGPELLIRYENEEAVDDSQLPKDRFSAERLKGVDSTLKIQPAELGDSAVYLCASSSLAGGPETQYFGPGTRLLVL.

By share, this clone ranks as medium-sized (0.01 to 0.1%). In DNA, the CDR3 is TGCAGCGTTGATAGACTAGCGGGATCCGGGGAGCTGTTTTTT. Translating it yields CSVDRLAGSGELFF. The chain couples TRBV29-1 to TRBJ2-2, with 11 bases fitting TRBD2. With 3 bases clipped from V and 6 bases from J, the junction kept 3 bases outside the gene matches. Germline-derived CDR1 and CDR2 are SQVTM and ANQGSEA. The CDR3 extends over 14 amino acids.

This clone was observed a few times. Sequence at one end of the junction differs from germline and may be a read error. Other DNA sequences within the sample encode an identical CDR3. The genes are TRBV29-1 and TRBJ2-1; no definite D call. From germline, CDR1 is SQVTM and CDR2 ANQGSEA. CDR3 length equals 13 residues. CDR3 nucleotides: TGCTGCGTTGTGGCTGGCGCATACAATGAGCAGTTCTTC. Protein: CCVVAGAYNEQFF.

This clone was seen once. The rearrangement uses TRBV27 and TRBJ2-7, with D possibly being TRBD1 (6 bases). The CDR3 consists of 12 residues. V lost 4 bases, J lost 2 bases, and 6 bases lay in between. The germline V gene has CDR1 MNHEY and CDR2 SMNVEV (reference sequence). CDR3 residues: CASSWTAYEQYF. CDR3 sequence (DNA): TGTGCCAGCAGTTGGACAGCCTACGAGCAGTACTTC.

CDR3 bases: TGCAGAAGGGGTAGCGGGGACTGGGGCGAGCAGTACTTC. It specifies CRRGSGDWGEQYF. The rearrangement joins TRBV29-1 to TRBJ2-7, with TRBD2 matching over 8 bases. The germline gives CDR1 SQVTM, CDR2 ANQGSEA. This CDR3 region has 13 residues.

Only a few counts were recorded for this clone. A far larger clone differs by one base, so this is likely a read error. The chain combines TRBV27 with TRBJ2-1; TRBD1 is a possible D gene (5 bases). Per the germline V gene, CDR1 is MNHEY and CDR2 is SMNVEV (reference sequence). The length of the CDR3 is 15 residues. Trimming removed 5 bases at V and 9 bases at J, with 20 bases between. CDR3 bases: TGTGCCAGCAGTCCCGACTTCGGTTGGGGCGGTGAGCAGTTCTTC. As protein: CASSPDFGWGGEQFF.

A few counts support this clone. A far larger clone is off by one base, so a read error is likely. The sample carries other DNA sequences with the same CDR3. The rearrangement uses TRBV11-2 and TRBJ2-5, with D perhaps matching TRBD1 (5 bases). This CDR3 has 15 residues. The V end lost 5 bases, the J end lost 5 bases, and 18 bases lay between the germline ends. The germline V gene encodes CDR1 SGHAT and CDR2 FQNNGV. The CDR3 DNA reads TGTGCCAGCAGCCAAGATCAGGGTAACCGGGAGACCCAGTACTTC. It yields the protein CASSQDQGNRETQYF.

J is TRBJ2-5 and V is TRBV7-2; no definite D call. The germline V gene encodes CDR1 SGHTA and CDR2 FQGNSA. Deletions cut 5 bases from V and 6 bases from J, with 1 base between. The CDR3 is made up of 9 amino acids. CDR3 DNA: TGTGCCAGCAGCAAGACCCAGTACTTC. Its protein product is CASSKTQYF. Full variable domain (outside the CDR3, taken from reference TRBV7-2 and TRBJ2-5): GAGVSQSPSNKVTEKGKDVELRCDPISGHTALYWYRQSLGQGLEFLIYFQGNSAPDKSGLPSDRFSAERTGGSVSTLTIQRTQQEDSAVYLCASSKTQYFGPGTRLLVL.

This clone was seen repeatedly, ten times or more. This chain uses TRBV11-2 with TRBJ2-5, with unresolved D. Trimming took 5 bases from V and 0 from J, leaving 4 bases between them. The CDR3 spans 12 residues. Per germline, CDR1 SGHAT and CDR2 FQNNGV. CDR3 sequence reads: CASSLYQETQYF. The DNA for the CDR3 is TGTGCCAGCAGCCTCTACCAAGAGACCCAGTACTTC.

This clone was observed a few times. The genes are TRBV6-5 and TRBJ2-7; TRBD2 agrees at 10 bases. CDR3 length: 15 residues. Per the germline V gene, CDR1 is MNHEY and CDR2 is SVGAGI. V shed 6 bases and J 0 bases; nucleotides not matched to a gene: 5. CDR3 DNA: TGTGCCAGCAGCATCCTAGCGGGGGACTCCTACGAGCAGTACTTC. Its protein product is CASSILAGDSYEQYF.

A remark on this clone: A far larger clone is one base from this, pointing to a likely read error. The CDR3 nucleotides are TGTGCCTGGAGCCGCCCGGGACACCAAGGGGATGAGCAGTTCTTC. Translated, it gives CAWSRPGHQGDEQFF. This chain uses TRBV30 with TRBJ2-1; D might be TRBD1 (6 bases). Trimming stripped 3 bases from V and 8 bases from J, with 20 bases between. The CDR3 contains 15 residues. In germline, CDR1 is GTSNPN, CDR2 SVGIG (reference sequence).

The CDR3 DNA reads as TGTGCCAGCAGCTTCGGACTAGCGGGAGTTCTCTACAATGAGCAGTTCTTC. This encodes CASSFGLAGVLYNEQFF. The chain links TRBV7-8 to TRBJ2-1, with TRBD2 identical over 13 bases. Germline values: CDR1 SGHVS, CDR2 FQNEAQ. J gave up 3 bases and V 3 bases, and 5 bases lay outside the gene matches. The CDR3 sequence is 17 residues long.

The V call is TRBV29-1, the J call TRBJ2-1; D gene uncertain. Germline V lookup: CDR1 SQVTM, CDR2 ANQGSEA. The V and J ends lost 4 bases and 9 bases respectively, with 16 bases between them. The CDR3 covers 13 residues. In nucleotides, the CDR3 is TGCAGCGTTGTGGCAGGCGCAATCTTTGAGCAGTTCTTC. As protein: CSVVAGAIFEQFF.

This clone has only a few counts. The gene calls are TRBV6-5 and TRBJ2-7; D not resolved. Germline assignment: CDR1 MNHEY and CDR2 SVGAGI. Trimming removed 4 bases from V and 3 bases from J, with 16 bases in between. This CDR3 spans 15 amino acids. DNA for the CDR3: TGTGCCAGCAGTTTTCGGCCCGCGGTTTTCTACGAGCAGTACTTC. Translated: CASSFRPAVFYEQYF.

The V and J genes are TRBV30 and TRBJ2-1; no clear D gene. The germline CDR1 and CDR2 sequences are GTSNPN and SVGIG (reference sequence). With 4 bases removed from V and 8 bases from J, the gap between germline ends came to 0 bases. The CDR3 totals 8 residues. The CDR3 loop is CAWNEQFF. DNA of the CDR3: TGTGCCTGGAATGAGCAGTTCTTC. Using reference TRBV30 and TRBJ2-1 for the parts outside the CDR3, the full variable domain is SQTIHQWPATLVQPVGSPLSLECTVEGTSNPNLYWYRQAAGRGLQLLFYSVGIGQISSEVPQNLSASRPQDRQFILSSKKLLLSDSGFYLCAWNEQFFGPGTRLTVL.

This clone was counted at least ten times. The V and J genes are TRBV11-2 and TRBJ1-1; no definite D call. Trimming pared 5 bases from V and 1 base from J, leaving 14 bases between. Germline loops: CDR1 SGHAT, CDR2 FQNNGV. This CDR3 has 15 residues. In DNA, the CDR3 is TGTGCCAGCAGCCAAGCCCTCTCCGCGAACACTGAAGCTTTCTTT. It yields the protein CASSQALSANTEAFF.

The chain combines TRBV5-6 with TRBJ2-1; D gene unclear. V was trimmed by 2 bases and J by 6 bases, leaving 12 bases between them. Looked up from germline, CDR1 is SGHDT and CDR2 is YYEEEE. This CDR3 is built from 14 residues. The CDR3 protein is CASSLVPNLNEQFF. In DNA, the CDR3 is TGTGCCAGCAGCTTAGTGCCTAACCTCAATGAGCAGTTCTTC.

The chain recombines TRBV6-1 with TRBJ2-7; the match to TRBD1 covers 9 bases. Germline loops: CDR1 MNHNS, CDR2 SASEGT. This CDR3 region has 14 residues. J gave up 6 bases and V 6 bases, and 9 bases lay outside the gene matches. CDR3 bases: TGTGCCAGCAGCCCCTGGACAGGGGAATTCGAGCAGTACTTC. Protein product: CASSPWTGEFEQYF.